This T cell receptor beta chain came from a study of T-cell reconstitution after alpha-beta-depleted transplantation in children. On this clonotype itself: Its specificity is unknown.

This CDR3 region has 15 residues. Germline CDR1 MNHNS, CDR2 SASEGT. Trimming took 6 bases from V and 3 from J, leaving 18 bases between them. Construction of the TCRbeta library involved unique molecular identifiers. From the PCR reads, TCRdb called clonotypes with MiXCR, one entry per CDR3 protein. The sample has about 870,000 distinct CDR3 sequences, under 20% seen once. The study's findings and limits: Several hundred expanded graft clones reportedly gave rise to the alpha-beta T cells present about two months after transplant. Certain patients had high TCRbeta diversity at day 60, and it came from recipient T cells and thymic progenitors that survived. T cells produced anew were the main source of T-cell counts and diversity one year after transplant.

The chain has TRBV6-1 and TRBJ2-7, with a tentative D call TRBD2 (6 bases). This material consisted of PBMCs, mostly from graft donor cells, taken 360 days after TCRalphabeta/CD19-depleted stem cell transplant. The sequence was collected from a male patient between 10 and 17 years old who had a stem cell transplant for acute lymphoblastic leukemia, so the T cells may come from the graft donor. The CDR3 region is CASRPGGTAHYEQYF. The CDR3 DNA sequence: TGTGCCAGCAGGCCGGGCGGGACTGCGCACTACGAGCAGTACTTC.